Ten or more counts support the clone carrying this T cell receptor beta chain. Its target is unknown. The V gene's germline CDR1 is SGHAT and CDR2 FQNNGV. The V and J ends lost 5 bases and 2 bases, in that order; junction bases with no gene match: 6. This CDR3 has 16 amino acids. The data belong to a study of identical twins. General study points: Modelling underestimated the level of out-of-frame TCR alpha sharing observed in monozygotic twins.

The authors used template switching to add a universal primer site and gave cDNA unique molecular identifiers. One entry per CDR3 protein, called by TCRdb with MiXCR from the 5' RACE reads. The profile shows about 240,000 distinct CDR3 sequences, 12% of them singletons. Another study also made use of these data, one on yellow fever vaccine responses in identical twins. From that report: It has been reported that, in twins, the vaccine T cell response seemed partly convergent and partly personalized.

The chain combines TRBV11-2 with TRBJ2-3; 11 nucleotides line up with TRBD2. The source material was memory (CD45RO+) T cells sorted from blood. The clonotype comes from a woman between 18 and 29 years old in good health. DNA of the CDR3: TGTGCCAGCAGCCCCGGACTAGCGGGCCTCACAGATACGCAGTATTTT. Translating it yields CASSPGLAGLTDTQYF.